This TCR beta chain was sequenced for a study of cytomegalovirus exposure and HLA in healthy donors. The V gene lost 5 bases and the J gene lost 6 bases, with 16 bases spanning the gap. The CDR3 runs 15 residues. CDR1 and CDR2 (germline): SEHNR, FQNEAQ (reference sequence). PCR involved 60 Vbeta and 13 Jbeta primers. Repertoires were generated with immunoSEQ multiplex PCR, while TCRdb's copy carries only in-frame clones and drops some. Here the sample spans 95,000 to 150,000 clones, about 62% being singletons. The chain has TRBV7-9 and TRBJ1-4; D is undetermined. The origin of this receptor is a woman in her forties in good health and CMV-seropositive. Sequencing used PBMCs. CDR3 bases: TGTGCCAGCAGCGCGAGGGTACCGTACGATGAAAAACTGTTTTTT. As protein: CASSARVPYDEKLFF.